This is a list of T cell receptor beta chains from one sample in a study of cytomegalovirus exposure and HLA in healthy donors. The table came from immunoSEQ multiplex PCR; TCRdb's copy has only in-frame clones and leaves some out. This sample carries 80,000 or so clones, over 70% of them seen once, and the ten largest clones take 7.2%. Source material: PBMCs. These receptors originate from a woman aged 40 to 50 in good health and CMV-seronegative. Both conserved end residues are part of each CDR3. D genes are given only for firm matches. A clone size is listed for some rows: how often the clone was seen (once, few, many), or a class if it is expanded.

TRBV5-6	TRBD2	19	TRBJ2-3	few	CASSPRGSGRPRATDTQYF	TGTGCCAGCAGCCCTCGGGGAAGCGGGAGGCCACGAGCCACAGATACGCAGTATTTT
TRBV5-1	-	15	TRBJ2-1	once	CASSLSTGGGLVQFF	TGCGCCAGCAGCTTGTCGACGGGGGGCGGGTTAGTGCAGTTCTTC
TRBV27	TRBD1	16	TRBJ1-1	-	CASSLSTGGGGTEAFF	TGTGCCAGCAGTTTATCGACAGGGGGCGGGGGCACTGAAGCTTTCTTT
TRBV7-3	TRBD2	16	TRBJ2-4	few	CASSLSPSGAKNIQYF	TGTGCCAGCAGCTTAAGCCCTAGCGGAGCCAAAAACATTCAGTACTTC
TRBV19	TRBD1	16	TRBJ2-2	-	CASSPRQGGASGELFF	TGTGCCAGTAGTCCAAGACAGGGTGGTGCGTCCGGGGAGCTGTTTTTT
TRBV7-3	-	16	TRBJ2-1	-	CASSAQTGSSYNEQFF	TGTGCCAGCAGCGCCCAGACAGGCAGCTCCTACAATGAGCAGTTCTTC
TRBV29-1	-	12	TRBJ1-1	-	CSVNRANTEAFF	TGCAGTGTCAACAGGGCGAACACTGAAGCTTTCTTT
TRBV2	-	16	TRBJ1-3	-	CASSEDRGVSGNTIYF	TGTGCCAGCAGTGAAGACCGGGGGGTTTCAGGAAACACCATATATTTT
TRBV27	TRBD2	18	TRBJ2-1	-	CASSLSILLADSDNEQFF	TGTGCCAGCAGTTTATCGATCTTGCTAGCGGATTCGGACAATGAGCAGTTCTTC
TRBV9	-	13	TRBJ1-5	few	CASSVTDNQPQHF	TGTGCCAGCAGCGTGACAGATAATCAGCCCCAGCATTTT
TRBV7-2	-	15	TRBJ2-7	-	CASSLDWGLGSEQYF	TGTGCCAGCAGCTTAGATTGGGGGCTTGGGTCCGAGCAGTACTTC